This note documents a single T cell receptor (beta chain) sequence. Only one count was recorded for this clone. What antigen it recognizes has not been identified. No base quality information exists; no much larger clone differs at one position. The sample is drawn from a study of shared clonotypes between healthy human individuals (dated by TCRdb to 2020 to 2022). Regarding the research as a whole: Three men and a couple of women, aged 18 to 49 years, made up the cohort. For each donor, CD4 naive and CD4 memory were each given three plates, CD8 naive was given two plates, and CD8 memory was given one plate. The study deeply sequenced blood TCR repertoires of about 5 healthy adults to estimate repertoire size and the extent of clonotype sharing between individuals. Different laboratories and diverse techniques were used to prepare libraries and sequence TCR repertoires, to increase sequencing depth and limit assay-specific biases. Per donor, leukapheresis produced somewhere between about 0.85 and 9.5 billion PBMCs. The study at large found these results: Sampling was restricted to blood, and TCR repertoires in tissues likely differ from the TCR repertoires found in blood. Higher generation probabilities were observed for clonotypes shared by all four sorted-subset donors than for non-shared clonotypes. Because the study included only a small number of donors, the genetic and exposure-history diversity represented was limited. Naive subsets generally had larger estimated clonotype richness than memory subsets. Rarefaction of sorted-subset datasets indicated incomplete sequencing despite the large sequencing depth. When several donors were compared, the shared fraction of clonotypes was approximately 5% for naive CD4, around 4% for naive CD8, 2.3% for memory CD4, and under 0.5% for memory CD8. Pairwise subsampling led to the expectation that sequencing depth would affect the degree of clonotype sharing among donors.

The donors were healthy, HIV-negative adults who had no recently reported acute infections or vaccinations. Every donor was a Caucasian adult residing in Nashville, Tennessee, USA. CD8 memory samples were composed of magnetically selected CD45RO+ cells combined with CCR7-negative CD45RA+ effector memory (TemRA) cells. After blood collection by leukapheresis, PBMCs were isolated using Ficoll-Histopaque density gradient centrifugation and then cryopreserved in the vapor phase of liquid nitrogen. Analytical flow cytometry was used to check the purity and quantity of each magnetically sorted T cell population. Genomic DNA was isolated from every sorted fraction and measured by UV absorbance on a Nanodrop 2000c. TCR CDR3 regions were amplified from genomic DNA by multiplex PCR using the deep immunoSEQ assay. Genomic DNA extracted from each cell subset was distributed evenly over all wells of several immunoSEQ 96-well plates, and each plate served as one replicate. For sorted subsets, roughly 200 ng genomic DNA, equal to about 30,000 T cell genomes, was loaded into each replicate PCR. Purified libraries were quantified with a Qubit 3.0 fluorometer, sized on a Bioanalyzer 2100, and re-quantified with the KAPA Library Quantification kit. Every immunoSEQ 96-well plate was sequenced on a dedicated single-read 150-cycle Illumina NextSeq 550 flow cell. In the authors' own workflow: The immunoSEQ output contained only junctional sequences without quality scores, so filtering could not match that applied to full-length reads. Sequences were annotated with PyIR, a Python wrapper for IgBLAST v1.9, using IMGT germline references to assign V/J genes and CDR3. Reads were removed for weak V/J assignments (E-value above 1e-6), missing CDR3, stop codons, out-of-frame junctions, or ambiguous translated residues. V3J clonotypes were defined as sequences sharing an identical inferred V gene, J gene, and CDR3 amino acid sequence. To compute the percentage overlap between repertoires, the number of shared unique clonotypes was divided by the size of the smaller repertoire. Richness of each repertoire was evaluated using RTK rarefaction, the Chao1 estimator, and Recon v2.1 estimates of unobserved clonotypes. Generation probabilities for all TCRbeta clonotypes obtained by the gDNA method from a handful of donors were computed using OLGA. In TCRdb, the immuneACCESS table is reduced to in-frame sequences with V and J assigned. These tables do not hold every clone; where another copy was compared, an unresolved V gene accounts for under half, and the others remain unexplained. V and J calls and clone size are given by that table; D and trimming were obtained from the DNA. Across this sample there are a few hundred thousand clones, with around 87% seen only once. The leading ten clones occupy roughly 16% of the sample.

V and J lose 4 bases and 6 bases, and a span of 20 bases separates them. The germline V gene encodes CDR1 SGHKS and CDR2 YYEKEE (reference sequence). Spanning cysteine to phenylalanine, the CDR3 consists of 15 amino acids. The read is trimmed to its CDR3 DNA, 45 bases read in frame from base 1. Specimen: memory CD8+ T cells sorted from blood. The cell subset or site label corresponds to: CD45RO+ cells pooled with CCR7-negative TemRA cells. The chain is encoded by TRBV5-5 joined to TRBJ2-7, with TRBD2 as a weak D call on 7 bases. This receptor was identified in a man younger than 35 in good health. The encoded CDR3 is CASSRSQGGLREQYF. The DNA is as follows: TGTGCCAGCAGCCGCTCACAGGGAGGGCTGCGCGAGCAGTACTTC.